The clone carrying this TCR beta chain was picked up a small number of times. V dropped 5 bases and J dropped 1; count of bases not matched to a gene: 6. The CDR3 loop spans 16 amino acids. CDR1 is SGHTA and CDR2 is FQGNSA in the germline V gene. Library preparation (for TCRbeta) was performed with unique molecular identifiers. A single record per CDR3 protein comes from TCRdb applying MiXCR to the PCR reads. The sample has about 610,000 distinct CDR3 sequences, more than 9% seen once. The data belong to a study of T-cell reconstitution after alpha-beta-depleted transplantation in children. Sequencing used PBMCs from the stem cell graft donor, obtained from the stem cell graft. The rearrangement uses TRBV7-2 and TRBJ1-5; 9 bases are a match to TRBD1. The sequence came from a human donor who donated a stem cell graft to a child with acute myeloid leukemia. The CDR3 nucleotides are TGTGCCAGCAGCCCCCGGACAGGGGAGAGCAATCAGCCCCAGCATTTT. Protein product: CASSPRTGESNQPQHF.